Below, 31 T cell receptor beta chains from the same sample are listed, as sequenced in a study of T cell responses to AZD1222 COVID-19 vaccine. Clones were sequenced by immunoSEQ multiplex PCR, and TCRdb holds only the in-frame ones, with some missing. The sample includes 25,000 to 35,000 clones, around four fifths of them seen just once. Sequencing was performed on peripheral blood, taken on day 0 of AZD1222 vaccination. Receptors were obtained from an adult in good health.

The chain combines TRBV2 with TRBJ2-3; D may match TRBD1 or TRBD2 (5 bases each). Germline V gene data show CDR1 as SNHLY and CDR2 as FYNNEI. Trimming pared 4 bases from V and 6 bases from J, leaving 17 bases between. The CDR3 extends over 15 amino acids. Here the CDR3 reads CASSVNSGTTDTQYF. In nucleotides, the CDR3 is TGTGCCAGCAGTGTTAATTCGGGGACCACCGATACGCAGTATTTT.

V gene TRBV18 combines with J gene TRBJ1-4; unclear D gene. Germline V CDR1 and CDR2: KGHSH, LQKENI. Trimming left V 9 bases short and J 0 bases short, with 11 bases between. CDR3 length: 14 residues. The CDR3 nucleotides are TGTGCCAGTCAGGCCCGATCAACTAATGAAAAACTGTTTTTT. This translates into CASQARSTNEKLFF.

By share of the sample, this clone is large (0.1 to 1%). The J gene is TRBJ2-7, the V gene TRBV4-2, with D unresolved. Germline CDR1 is LGHNA and CDR2 is YNFKEQ. Trimming removed 0 bases at V and 1 base at J, with 10 bases between. The CDR3 loop spans 15 amino acids. CDR3 loop: CASSQDGVGSYEQYF. Written as DNA, the CDR3 is TGTGCCAGCAGCCAAGATGGGGTTGGATCCTACGAGCAGTACTTC.

Written as DNA, the CDR3 is TGTGCCAGCAGTCCGTCGGGACAGGGATTTAATGAAAAACTGTTTTTT. Translated, it gives CASSPSGQGFNEKLFF. This rearrangement joins TRBV27 to TRBJ1-4; 9 nucleotides line up with TRBD1. Germline lookup yields CDR1 MNHEY and CDR2 SMNVEV (reference sequence). This CDR3 comprises 16 residues. V lost 5 bases to trimming and J lost 4 bases; unmatched junction nucleotides: 8.

The chain links TRBV30 to TRBJ1-2, with D uncertain. Trimming left V 1 base short and J 4 bases short, with 10 bases between. There are 13 residues in the CDR3. Germline lookup yields CDR1 GTSNPN and CDR2 SVGIG (reference sequence). CDR3 bases: TGTGCCTGGAGTGGCCAGTTCGGCTATGGCTACACCTTC. It specifies CAWSGQFGYGYTF.

The chain carries TRBV6-5 and TRBJ2-1; 11 positions agree with TRBD1. Germline V gene sequence: CDR1 MNHEY, CDR2 SVGAGI. CDR3 length: 14 amino acids. V shed 6 bases and J 5 bases; nucleotides not matched to a gene: 3. The CDR3 sequence: CASRGTGGHNEQFF. The CDR3 DNA follows: TGTGCCAGCAGGGGGACAGGGGGGCACAATGAGCAGTTCTTC.

This clone has more than one count but fewer than ten. The rearrangement uses TRBV9 and TRBJ1-1, with D perhaps matching TRBD1 (5 bases). Germline values: CDR1 SGDLS, CDR2 YYNGEE. The V and J ends lost 3 bases and 6 bases respectively, with 21 bases between them. This CDR3 comprises 16 residues. CDR3 nucleotide sequence: TGTGCCAGCAGCGGGGATGGTCTTATGGGACGGGCTGAAGCTTTCTTT. This gives the protein CASSGDGLMGRAEAFF.

The chain has TRBV10-3 and TRBJ2-2, with a tentative D call TRBD1 (6 bases). Trimming pared 2 bases from V and 5 bases from J, leaving 12 bases between. CDR1 is ENHRY and CDR2 is SYGVKD in the germline V gene. CDR3 length equals 15 residues. Written as DNA, the CDR3 is TGTGCCATCAGTGAGACTCCCACAGGGACCGGGGAGCTGTTTTTT. It yields the protein CAISETPTGTGELFF.

V usage is TRBV2 and J usage is TRBJ2-3; 9 bases fit TRBD1. Trimming at V came to 4 bases and at J to 2 bases, leaving 13 bases not matched to a gene. Per the germline V gene, CDR1 is SNHLY and CDR2 is FYNNEI. The CDR3 has 18 residues. The CDR3 spells CASSGLGQGPFFTDTQYF. The CDR3 nucleotides are TGTGCCAGCAGTGGCTTAGGACAGGGGCCCTTTTTCACAGATACGCAGTATTTT. The entire variable domain, with the rest obtained from reference TRBV2 and TRBJ2-3, is as follows: EPEVTQTPSHQVTQMGQEVILRCVPISNHLYFYWYRQILGQKVEFLVSFYNNEISEKSEIFDDQFSVERPDGSNFTLKIRSTKLEDSAMYFCASSGLGQGPFFTDTQYFGPGTRLTVL.

The rearrangement uses TRBV6-1 and TRBJ1-2; D may be TRBD1 (5 bases). Germline CDR1 reads MNHNS; CDR2 reads SASEGT. Between the trimmed V and J ends, which lost 3 bases and 5 bases, there was a span of 13 bases. There are 14 residues in the CDR3. CDR3 residues: CASSEGRDKYGYTF. CDR3 DNA sequence: TGTGCCAGCAGTGAGGGCAGGGATAAATATGGCTACACCTTC.

The J gene is TRBJ2-5, the V gene TRBV11-2; TRBD2 agrees at 7 bases. Germline-derived CDR1 and CDR2 are SGHAT and FQNNGV. The J segment lost 6 bases and the V segment lost 4 bases, leaving 11 bases of the junction unmatched. The CDR3 spans 15 residues. CDR3 nucleotides: TGTGCCAGCAGCTCGACACTAGCGTCGGAAAAGACCCAGTACTTC. Translation gives CASSSTLASEKTQYF.

The chain links TRBV5-1 to TRBJ2-1; TRBD2 matches at 10 bases. CDR3 size: 14 residues. V dropped 7 bases and J dropped 2; count of bases not matched to a gene: 3. Germline V CDR1 and CDR2: SGHRS, YFSETQ. The CDR3 DNA sequence: TGCGCCAGCGGCCTAGCGGGAGCCTACAATGAGCAGTTCTTC. Protein product: CASGLAGAYNEQFF.

The rearrangement uses TRBV7-2 and TRBJ1-3; D may be TRBD1 (5 bases). The V end lost 1 base, the J end lost 0 bases, and 16 bases lay between the germline ends. Looked up from germline, CDR1 is SGHTA and CDR2 is FQGNSA. This CDR3 has 18 residues. The CDR3: CASSLVGGGSNSGNTIYF. The DNA of the CDR3 is TGTGCCAGCAGCTTAGTTGGGGGGGGGTCCAACTCTGGAAACACCATATATTTT.

The chain uses TRBV7-9 and TRBJ2-3; 12 bases align to TRBD2. CDR1 is SEHNR, CDR2 FQNEAQ, per germline (reference sequence). The CDR3 contains 16 residues. V was clipped by 2 bases and J by 2 bases; unmatched bases: 2. In DNA form, the CDR3 reads TGTGCCAGCAGCTTACTAGCGGGGGGGTTCACAGATACGCAGTATTTT. Protein product: CASSLLAGGFTDTQYF.

This chain links TRBV24-1 with TRBJ2-2; TRBD1 aligns across 8 bases. The CDR3 is made up of 17 amino acids. Germline CDR1 and CDR2: KGHDR and SFDVKD. Trimming took 4 bases from V and 7 from J; bases not matched to a gene: 13. The CDR3 sequence is CATSDLTPGQGHGELFF. CDR3 coding DNA: TGTGCCACCAGTGACCTTACCCCCGGACAGGGCCACGGGGAGCTGTTTTTT.

The V gene is TRBV18, the J gene TRBJ2-1; TRBD1 aligns across 12 bases. The CDR3 is 17 amino acids. Germline V gene lookup returns CDR1 KGHSH and CDR2 LQKENI. J was trimmed by 10 bases and V by 2 bases; bases with no gene match: 12. In nucleotides, the CDR3 is TGTGCCAGCTCACCAGCACCGGGACAGGGGGCTTTCAACGAGCAGTTCTTC. Its protein product is CASSPAPGQGAFNEQFF.

The chain couples TRBV6-6 to TRBJ1-1, with D possibly TRBD1 on 5 matching bases. Trimming pared 5 bases from V and 6 bases from J, leaving 16 bases between. Per germline, CDR1 MNHNY and CDR2 SVGAGI (reference sequence). This CDR3 has 14 residues. DNA of the CDR3: TGTGCCAGCAGTACAGGCGGCGGCAGACCTGAAGCTTTCTTT. Translated, it gives CASSTGGGRPEAFF.

J is TRBJ2-3 and V is TRBV30; D is possibly TRBD1 or TRBD2 (6 bases each). V gave up 0 bases and J gave up 6 bases, with 7 bases separating them. This CDR3 region has 12 residues. CDR1 is GTSNPN and CDR2 is SVGIG in the germline V gene (reference sequence). This CDR3 reads CAWSVGGDTQYF. Written as DNA, the CDR3 is TGTGCCTGGAGTGTAGGGGGGGATACGCAGTATTTT.

This sequence joins TRBV25-1 and TRBJ2-1; TRBD1 agrees at 7 bases. This CDR3 is built from 13 residues. Germline values: CDR1 MGHDK, CDR2 SYGVNS. J lost 4 bases, V lost 6 bases, and 3 bases had no gene match. DNA for the CDR3: TGTGCCAGCAGCCCGGGACAGTACAATGAGCAGTTCTTC. This sequence encodes CASSPGQYNEQFF. Based on the CDR3 plus reference TRBV25-1 and TRBJ2-1, the full variable domain is EADIYQTPRYLVIGTGKKITLECSQTMGHDKMYWYQQDPGMELHLIHYSYGVNSTEKGDLSSESTVSRIRTEHFPLTLESARPSHTSQYLCASSPGQYNEQFFGPGTRLTVL.

This clone was counted between two and nine times. The chain uses TRBV19 and TRBJ1-1; D is ambiguous. V was trimmed by 6 bases and J by 4 bases, leaving 18 bases between them. Germline V gene data show CDR1 as LNHDA and CDR2 as SQIVND (reference sequence). The CDR3 is 15 amino acids. CDR3 region: CASRGDWSVPTEAFF. The CDR3 DNA follows: TGTGCCAGTAGAGGAGATTGGAGTGTTCCCACTGAAGCTTTCTTT.

This clone was counted between two and nine times. The chain carries TRBV11-2 and TRBJ2-1, with a weak D call TRBD1 (5 bases). The CDR3 runs to 15 residues. CDR1 SGHAT and CDR2 FQNNGV come from the germline V gene. Trimming took 5 bases from V and 6 from J, leaving 17 bases between them. Here the CDR3 reads CASSIVSGFSNEQFF. The CDR3 region has the DNA TGTGCCAGCAGCATTGTTTCAGGGTTTAGCAATGAGCAGTTCTTC.

This clone was seen only once. The V gene is TRBV5-4, the J gene TRBJ1-1, with 8 bases identical to TRBD1. In germline, CDR1 is SGHNT, CDR2 YYREEE (reference sequence). J lost 5 bases, V lost 4 bases, and 10 bases had no gene match. CDR3 length equals 15 residues. The CDR3 here is CASSKWTGSRTEAFF. CDR3 in DNA: TGTGCCAGCAGCAAATGGACAGGGAGTAGGACTGAAGCTTTCTTT.

This clone qualifies as medium-sized. This sequence joins TRBV30 and TRBJ1-3, with 7 bases fitting TRBD1. This CDR3 has 12 residues. Germline CDR1 is GTSNPN and CDR2 is SVGIG (reference sequence). V shed 1 base and J 9 bases; nucleotides not matched to a gene: 3. The CDR3, as DNA: TGTGCCTGGAGTGAAGGGGGCATCACCATATATTTT. Residues: CAWSEGGITIYF.

The chain couples TRBV12-3 or TRBV12-4 to TRBJ1-2; no clear D gene. This CDR3 region has 12 residues. V shed 0 bases and J shed 5 bases, with 4 bases lying between them. This CDR3 is CASSLAGYGYTF. As DNA, the CDR3 is TGTGCCAGCAGTTTAGCAGGGTATGGCTACACCTTC.

The chain combines TRBV19 with TRBJ2-3; D ambiguous. CDR1 LNHDA and CDR2 SQIVND come from the germline V gene (reference sequence). V shed 4 bases and J shed 4 bases, with 15 bases lying between them. There are 15 residues in the CDR3. The CDR3 reads CASSNLDELPDTQYF. The CDR3 bases are TGTGCCAGTAGTAACCTAGACGAGTTGCCAGATACGCAGTATTTT.

The J gene is TRBJ2-7, the V gene TRBV5-6, with a weak D call TRBD2 (5 bases). Looked up from germline, CDR1 is SGHDT and CDR2 is YYEEEE. This CDR3 region has 14 residues. Deletions cut 0 bases from V and 8 bases from J, with 15 bases between. CDR3 sequence: CASSLVSGDGQQYV. CDR3 DNA: TGTGCCAGCAGCTTGGTTTCCGGGGATGGGCAGCAGTACGTC.

The rearrangement links TRBV3-1 (or the pseudogene TRBV3-2) to TRBJ1-1, with TRBD1 matching 9 bases. The V gene end was trimmed by 6 bases and the J gene end by 7 bases; junction bases not matched to a gene: 9. CDR3 length: 14 residues. Germline CDR1 is LGHDT and CDR2 is YNNKEL (reference sequence). CDR3 coding DNA: TGTGCCAGCAGAGGCCCGGGACAGGGAAGTGAAGCTTTCTTT. Translating it yields CASRGPGQGSEAFF.

This chain links TRBV5-4 with TRBJ1-4, with a tentative D call TRBD1 (5 bases). V was pared by 0 bases and J by 5 bases, with 11 bases between. CDR1 is SGHNT and CDR2 is YYREEE in the germline V gene (reference sequence). The CDR3 contains 15 residues. This CDR3 reads CASSLGGRVNEKLFF. CDR3 DNA sequence: TGTGCCAGCAGCTTGGGTGGCAGGGTGAATGAAAAACTGTTTTTT.

V gene TRBV4-2 combines with J gene TRBJ1-3; unclear D gene. Trimming shortened V by 0 bases and J by 1 base, and 7 bases separated the two germline ends. Looked up from germline, CDR1 is LGHNA and CDR2 is YNFKEQ. The CDR3 runs 15 residues. The CDR3 DNA sequence: TGTGCCAGCAGCCAAGATTCGGGTTCTGGAAACACCATATATTTT. As protein: CASSQDSGSGNTIYF.

V usage is TRBV5-4 and J usage is TRBJ2-3; possible D gene TRBD2, 7 bases. Germline assignment: CDR1 SGHNT and CDR2 YYREEE (reference sequence). The germline V and J ends were trimmed by 5 bases and 1 base, with 14 bases remaining between them. The CDR3 runs 15 residues. CDR3 in DNA: TGTGCCAGCAGATTAGGGGGGGGGCGCACAGATACGCAGTATTTT. Translating it yields CASRLGGGRTDTQYF.

The chain couples TRBV3-1 (or the pseudogene TRBV3-2) to TRBJ2-7; D is unresolved. The germline CDR1 and CDR2 sequences are LGHDT and YNNKEL (reference sequence). CDR3 length equals 13 residues. Trimming removed 3 bases from V and 1 base from J, with 7 bases in between. In nucleotides, the CDR3 is TGTGCCAGCAGCCACTCCGCGTCCTACGAGCAGTACGTC. Its protein is CASSHSASYEQYV.